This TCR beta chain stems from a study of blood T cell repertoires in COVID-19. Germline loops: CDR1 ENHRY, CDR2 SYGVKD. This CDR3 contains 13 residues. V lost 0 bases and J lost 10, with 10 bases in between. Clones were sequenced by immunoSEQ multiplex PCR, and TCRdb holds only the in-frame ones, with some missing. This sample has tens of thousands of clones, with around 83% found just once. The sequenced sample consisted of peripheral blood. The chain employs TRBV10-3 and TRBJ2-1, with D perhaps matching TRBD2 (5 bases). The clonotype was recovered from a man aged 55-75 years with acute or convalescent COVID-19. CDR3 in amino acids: CAISESRRGEQFF. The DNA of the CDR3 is TGTGCCATCAGTGAGTCACGTCGAGGGGAGCAGTTCTTC.